The next 8 T cell receptor beta chains were all read from a single sample in a study of PD-1 blockade in mismatch repair-deficient tumors. The table came from immunoSEQ multiplex PCR; TCRdb's copy has only in-frame clones and leaves some out. The data contain around 62,000 clones, 60% to 80% of them seen just once; the ten biggest clones take up roughly 5%. The sequencing used peripheral blood, collected 2 weeks after starting pembrolizumab. The origin of the receptors is an adult with mismatch repair-deficient cancer.

The rearrangement uses TRBV25-1 and TRBJ2-4, with D possibly matching TRBD1 (5 bases). The CDR3 has 14 residues. Trimming cost V 2 bases and J 1 base, with 6 bases left between them. The germline V gene encodes CDR1 MGHDK and CDR2 SYGVNS. CDR3 sequence reads: CASSEAGAKNIQYF. CDR3 nucleotide sequence: TGTGCCAGCAGTGAAGCAGGGGCCAAAAACATTCAGTACTTC.

The genes are TRBV13 and TRBJ2-5; TRBD1 aligns across 7 bases. This CDR3 comprises 14 residues. Germline loops: CDR1 PRHDT, CDR2 FYEKMQ (reference sequence). V lost 5 bases and J lost 4; bases outside the gene matches: 7. In DNA form, the CDR3 reads TGTGCCAGCAGCCCAGGGGGACGGGCAGAGACCCAGTACTTC. This sequence encodes CASSPGGRAETQYF.

V gene TRBV12-5 combines with J gene TRBJ2-3; TRBD2 agrees at 7 bases. The CDR3 sequence is 17 residues long. CDR1 LGHNT and CDR2 FRNRAP come from the germline V gene. Trimming took 4 bases from V and 0 from J; bases not matched to a gene: 10. CDR3 in DNA: TGTGCTAGTGGTTCGCTCCTAGCGGATGGTAGCACAGATACGCAGTATTTT. It is translated as CASGSLLADGSTDTQYF.

Remarks on this clone: This same CDR3 is encoded by further DNA sequences in the sample. The V gene is TRBV30, the J gene TRBJ1-1; the D gene is possibly TRBD1 (6 bases). V was cut by 0 bases and J by 12 bases, with 17 bases left in between. The length of the CDR3 is 13 residues. Germline V lookup: CDR1 GTSNPN, CDR2 SVGIG (reference sequence). The CDR3 region has the DNA TGTGCCTGGAGTGTCCGGGGGGCCGGGGGGACTTTCTTT. This sequence encodes CAWSVRGAGGTFF.

The rearrangement joins TRBV4-2 to TRBJ2-5; 8 bases match TRBD2. The CDR3 runs to 14 residues. CDR1 LGHNA and CDR2 YNFKEQ come from the germline V gene. V shed 4 bases, J shed 1 base, and the junction held 2 bases outside the gene matches. The DNA for the CDR3 is TGTGCCAGCAGCCTCGGGACTAGCCAAGAGACCCAGTACTTC. Protein sequence: CASSLGTSQETQYF.

The chain is built from TRBV11-2 and TRBJ2-5, with TRBD2 matching 9 bases. Germline assignment: CDR1 SGHAT and CDR2 FQNNGV. The CDR3 extends over 16 amino acids. The trim removed 1 base at V and 0 bases at J, leaving 3 bases unmatched. The CDR3 region is CASSLGTSAHQETQYF. The CDR3 DNA follows: TGTGCCAGCAGCTTAGGGACTAGCGCCCACCAAGAGACCCAGTACTTC.

This clone has only one observation. This chain connects TRBV29-1 to TRBJ2-1; unclear D gene. Between the trimmed V and J ends, which lost 0 bases and 6 bases, there was a span of 3 bases. Germline CDR1 and CDR2: SQVTM and ANQGSEA. The CDR3 has 11 residues. CDR3 amino acids: CSVEEGNEQFF. CDR3 nucleotide sequence: TGCAGCGTTGAAGAGGGCAATGAGCAGTTCTTC.

This sequence joins TRBV4-1 and TRBJ2-1, with 7 nucleotides matching TRBD1. The CDR3 spans 14 residues. Germline CDR1 MGHRA, CDR2 YSYEKL. Trimming at V came to 5 bases and at J to 10 bases, leaving 11 bases not matched to a gene. The CDR3 sequence is CASSSRTGNEEQFF. DNA of the CDR3: TGCGCCAGCAGCTCAAGGACAGGCAATGAGGAGCAGTTCTTC.